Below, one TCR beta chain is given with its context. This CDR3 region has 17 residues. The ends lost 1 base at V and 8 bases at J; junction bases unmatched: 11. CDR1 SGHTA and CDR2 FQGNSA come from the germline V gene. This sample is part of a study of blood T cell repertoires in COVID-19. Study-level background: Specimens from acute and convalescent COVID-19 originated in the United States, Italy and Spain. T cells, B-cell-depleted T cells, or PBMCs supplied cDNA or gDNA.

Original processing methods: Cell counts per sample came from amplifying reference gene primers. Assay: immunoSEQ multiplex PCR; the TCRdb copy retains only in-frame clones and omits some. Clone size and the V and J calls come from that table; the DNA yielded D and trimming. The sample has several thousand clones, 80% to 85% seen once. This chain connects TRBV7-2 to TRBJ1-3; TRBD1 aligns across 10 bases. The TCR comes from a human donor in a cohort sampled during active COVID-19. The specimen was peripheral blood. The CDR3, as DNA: TGTGCCAGCAGCTTAGATGCGGTGGGGACAGGGGTATACACCATATATTTT. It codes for CASSLDAVGTGVYTIYF.